This T cell receptor beta chain is from a study of tumor-infiltrating lymphocytes in primary liver carcinoma. Study context: Participating patients were men and women between 30 and 69 years old. Study-level points and caveats: Blood's top-250-clone fraction was significantly lower than that of tumors (p = 0.039).

TCR beta cDNA was made from approximately 540 ng total RNA with a constant-region primer. Libraries covering TCR beta were generated through three nested multiplex PCR rounds (using a slightly modified ARM-PCR). The first two PCR rounds, roughly 10 cycles each, used TRBV1-TRBV30 forward primers and a C-beta reverse primer. Each CDR3 protein gets one entry after TCRdb re-called the multiplex PCR reads with MiXCR. The sample includes approximately 340,000 distinct CDR3 sequences, around three fifths seen only once; the top ten take 5.5% to 7%. The CDR3 is 15 residues long. V lost 1 base, J lost 4 bases, and 12 bases lay in between. Per germline, CDR1 SGHDT and CDR2 YYEEEE. This clonotype has ten or more counts. Its target is unknown. Blood RNA was derived from unsorted whole blood, and germline DNA was extracted too.

This chain links TRBV5-6 with TRBJ1-3; unclear D gene. Sequencing input: peripheral blood. The TCR was taken from a man aged 40-55 years with primary liver carcinoma and hepatitis B virus infection. CDR3 sequence: CASSLIREPGNTIYF. The DNA for the CDR3 is TGTGCCAGCAGCTTGATCCGGGAGCCAGGAAACACCATATATTTT.